Below, one T cell receptor (beta chain) is given with its context. Libraries were prepared by immunoSEQ multiplex PCR; TCRdb keeps only in-frame clonotypes and omits some of them. Found here are under 300,000 clones, almost 85% of them singletons; the top ten hold about an eighth. The sample belongs to a study of control samples from healthy donors and cancer patients. The CDR3 runs 15 residues. The V gene lost 1 base and the J gene lost 6 bases, with 14 bases spanning the gap. Germline V gene data show CDR1 as SGHNT and CDR2 as YYREEE (reference sequence). Sequencing was done on a sample of PBMCs. The clonotype originates from a woman aged 60 to 75 with lung cancer. The V and J genes are TRBV5-4 and TRBJ2-1, with D hard to call. This CDR3 is CASSLSGFKGNEQFF. For the CDR3, the DNA is TGTGCCAGCAGCTTGTCCGGGTTTAAAGGCAATGAGCAGTTCTTC.